This entry lists 15 T cell receptor beta chains sequenced from one sample in a study of tissue T cells after allogeneic stem cell transplantation. Assay: immunoSEQ multiplex PCR; the TCRdb copy retains only in-frame clones and omits some. Of about 5,700 clones in the sample, 45% to 50% were seen once. Time point: mouse harvest day 14 after allogeneic transplant. The graft held 10^6 splenic CD5+ T cells and 10^7 T-cell-depleted bone marrow cells. Sequencing input: gut tissue. These TCRs come from a female BALB/c mouse given C57BL/6 T cells with graft-versus-host disease after an allogeneic hematopoietic cell transplant.

In its sample, this clone is medium-sized. The gene symbols are mouse symbols. The CDR3 end is not reached by the read, which stops 1 residue before it; the germline J gene fills it in. The rearrangement uses TRBV13-1 and TRBJ2-1; D gene uncertain. CDR3 length: 13 residues. Per germline, CDR1 NSHNY and CDR2 SYGAGN. Trimming removed 2 bases at V and 1 base at J, with 4 bases between. This chain's CDR3 is CASSEDNYAEQFF. CDR3 bases read: TGTGCCAGCAGTGAGGACAACTATGCTGAGCAGTTC.

This clone was detected only a few times. Genes and germline are mouse. The read stops 1 residue short of the end of the CDR3; the missing end is completed from the germline J gene. The chain joins TRBV16 to TRBJ2-3; D remains unclear. Germline-derived CDR1 and CDR2 are SGHSA and FRNQAP. Between the trimmed V and J ends, which lost 1 base and 2 bases, there was a span of 4 bases. The CDR3 is 13 residues long. The DNA read from the CDR3 is TGTGCAAGCAGCTTAGGCCTTGCAGAAACGCTGTAT. This encodes CASSLGLAETLY. In full, the CDR3 reads CASSLGLAETLYF.

Remarks on this clone: Gene and germline names: mouse. The observed sequence ends 1 residue before the CDR3 terminus, with the missing tail filled in from the germline J gene. The rearrangement links TRBV23 to TRBJ1-1; no check of the table's D call, TRBD1, against the DNA was made. CDR3 length: 13 amino acids. CDR1 KGHTA and CDR2 FQNQQP come from the germline V gene. The CDR3 loop reads CSSSQGTFTEVFF. The sequenced part of the CDR3 DNA is TGCTCCAGCAGTCAAGGGACATTCACAGAAGTCTTC.

This clone was detected only a few times. The gene symbols are mouse symbols. The read comes to an end 1 residue before the CDR3 does, leaving the germline J gene to fill in the end. The chain couples TRBV31 to TRBJ1-2; perhaps TRBD1 as D (5 bases). CDR1 and CDR2 (germline): GKSSPN, SITVG. The CDR3 length is 13 residues. The V end lost 3 bases, the J end lost 4 bases, and 12 bases lay between the germline ends. Partial CDR3 DNA: TGTGCCTGGAGCGCAGGGAGGGGCTCCGACTACACC. As protein: CAWSAGRGSDYT. Given in full, the CDR3 is CAWSAGRGSDYTF.

Turning to this clone: The genes are named according to mouse. The CDR3 extends 1 residue past the end of the read, so its final part is completed from the germline J gene. This rearrangement joins TRBV12-1 to TRBJ2-2; TRBD1 matches 7 bases. CDR3 length: 15 amino acids. Germline CDR1 is SGHSN and CDR2 is HYEKVE. Losses at the gene ends were 2 bases for V and 0 bases for J; bases not matched to a gene: 2. CDR3 bases read: TGTGCCAGCTCTCCCGGGACAGCAAACACCGGGCAGCTCTAC. The encoded protein is CASSPGTANTGQLY. The whole CDR3 sequence is CASSPGTANTGQLYF.

Comment on this clone: Gene and germline names: mouse. The read ends 1 residue before the CDR3 terminus; that terminus is restored from the germline J gene. The chain joins TRBV20 to TRBJ2-5, with 7 positions matching TRBD1. The CDR3 loop spans 13 amino acids. Looked up from germline, CDR1 is GFQATS and CDR2 is STVNSAI. Trimming cost V 2 bases and J 3 bases; bases outside gene matches: 2. Incomplete CDR3 DNA: TGTGGTGCTAGGCGGGACAGACAAGACACCCAGTAC. This sequence encodes CGARRDRQDTQY. The entire CDR3 protein reads CGARRDRQDTQYF.

A word on this clone: Mouse gene names apply. From the germline J gene comes the end of the CDR3, since the read stops 1 residue before it. The chain carries TRBV26 and TRBJ2-7, with 10 bases lining up with TRBD2. The trim removed 4 bases at V and 0 bases at J, leaving 3 bases unmatched. CDR1 and CDR2 (germline): KGHPV, FQNQEV (reference sequence). The CDR3 spans 15 residues. The part of the CDR3 DNA that was read is TGTGCCAGCAGTCCTCGGACTGGGGGCTCCTATGAACAGTAC. Protein: CASSPRTGGSYEQY. The complete CDR3 reads CASSPRTGGSYEQYF.

Turning to this clone: Any gene name here is a mouse gene name. The sequenced CDR3 bases are TGTGCCAGCAGCTCCCGACTGGGGGGAAGTCAAAACACCTTGTAC. Amino acids: CASSSRLGGSQNTLY. The complete CDR3 sequence is CASSSRLGGSQNTLYF. The chain employs TRBV3 and TRBJ2-4, with TRBD2 matching 10 bases. The CDR3 end lies 1 residue beyond the end of the read and is filled in from the germline J gene. The CDR3 contains 16 residues. CDR1 is SNHLY and CDR2 is FYNGKV in the germline V gene (reference sequence). V gave up 4 bases and J gave up 0 bases; unmatched junction bases: 4.

In the case of this clone: Mouse gene names and germline throughout. The CDR3 is cut off 1 residue early in the read; its end comes from the germline J gene. The genes are TRBV5 and TRBJ2-3; D is ambiguous. Germline CDR1 LGHNA, CDR2 YNLKQL (reference sequence). Trimming stripped 0 bases from V and 2 bases from J, with 9 bases between. This CDR3 is 15 amino acids long. The CDR3 bases that were read are TGTGCCAGCAGCCAAGATCTCGGAAATGCAGAAACGCTGTAT. As protein: CASSQDLGNAETLY. The full CDR3 sequence reads CASSQDLGNAETLYF.

With regard to this clone: The gene symbols are mouse symbols. With the read ending 1 residue before the CDR3 end, the germline J gene is used to fill in that end. This chain links TRBV15 with TRBJ2-3; D not certain. There are 15 residues in the CDR3. V was pared by 1 base and J by 0 bases, with 8 bases between. The V gene's germline CDR1 is SGHND and CDR2 FRSKSL. The CDR3 loop reads CASSLDKSSAETLYF. CDR3 bases read: TGTGCCAGCAGTTTAGACAAATCTAGTGCAGAAACGCTGTAT.

As for this clone: Here the gene names and germline are mouse. The CDR3 is cut off 1 residue early in the read; its end comes from the germline J gene. The V gene is TRBV16, the J gene TRBJ2-7; 11 nucleotides align to TRBD2. V gave up 4 bases and J gave up 3 bases; unmatched junction bases: 2. CDR1 is SGHSA and CDR2 is FRNQAP in the germline V gene. The CDR3 is 14 amino acids. The CDR3 loop reads CASSSTGGVYEQYF. CDR3 bases read: TGTGCAAGCAGCTCGACTGGGGGGGTCTATGAACAGTAC. Full variable domain (remainder filled in from reference TRBV16 and TRBJ2-7): NAGVIQTPRHKVTGKGQEATLWCEPISGHSAVFWYRQTIVQGLEFLTYFRNQAPIDDSGMPKERFSAQMPNQSHSTLKIQSTQPQDSAVYLCASSSTGGVYEQYFGPGTRLTVL.

Comment on this clone: Gene names and germline match the mouse. The CDR3 is cut off 1 residue early in the read; its end comes from the germline J gene. This sequence joins TRBV31 and TRBJ1-1, with no clear D. Trimming cost V 1 base and J 0 bases, with 6 bases left between them. CDR1 and CDR2 (germline): GKSSPN, SITVG. This CDR3 has 13 amino acids. Incomplete CDR3 DNA: TGTGCCTGGAGTCGGGCAGCAAACACAGAAGTCTTC. Its protein product is CAWSRAANTEVF. From start to end, the CDR3 is CAWSRAANTEVFF. Full variable domain (missing parts from reference TRBV31 and TRBJ1-1): AQTIHQWPVAEIKAVGSPLSLGCTIKGKSSPNLYWYWQATGGTLQQLFYSITVGQVESVVQLNLSASRPKDDQFILSTEKLLLSHSGFYLCAWSRAANTEVFFGKGTRLTVV.

A word on this clone: Gene names are the mouse ones. From the germline J gene comes the end of the CDR3, since the read stops 1 residue before it. This rearrangement joins TRBV3 to TRBJ2-1, with TRBD2 matching over 7 bases. Trimming cost V 3 bases and J 3 bases; bases outside gene matches: 5. CDR1 and CDR2 (germline): SNHLY, FYNGKV (reference sequence). The CDR3 consists of 15 residues. The DNA read from the CDR3 is TGTGCCAGCAGCTTTTGGGGGGAGGGCTATGCTGAGCAGTTC. Encoded protein: CASSFWGEGYAEQF. The CDR3 in full is CASSFWGEGYAEQFF.

Note on this clone: Gene names are the mouse ones. The sequenced fragment ends 1 residue before the CDR3 boundary, so the rest is inferred from the germline J gene. V gene TRBV26 combines with J gene TRBJ1-1, with D tentatively TRBD1 (6 bases). The germline gives CDR1 KGHPV, CDR2 FQNQEV (reference sequence). V lost 1 base, J lost 6 bases, and 6 bases lay in between. The CDR3 runs to 12 residues. The DNA read from the CDR3 is TGTGCCAGCAGTCTGTGGACAGCAGAAGTCTTC. Translated, it gives CASSLWTAEVF. The complete CDR3 protein is CASSLWTAEVFF.

There are a few counts of this clone. Germline and genes: mouse. The read gets to within 1 residue of the CDR3 end, and the germline J gene fills in the rest. This chain uses TRBV12-2 with TRBJ2-5; tentatively, D is TRBD1 or TRBD2 (6 bases each). CDR3 size: 14 residues. Germline V gene data show CDR1 as SGHLS and CDR2 as HYDKME. V lost 1 base and J 0 bases, leaving 7 bases between the germline ends. CDR3 DNA, as far as it was read: TGTGCCAGCTCTCTGGGGGCTAACCAAGACACCCAGTAC. Its protein is CASSLGANQDTQY. The complete CDR3 sequence is CASSLGANQDTQYF. The complete variable domain, with remaining parts taken from reference TRBV12-2 and TRBJ2-5, reads NSGVVQSPRYIIKGKGERSILKCIPISGHLSVAWYQQTQGQELKFFIQHYDKMERDKGNLPSRFSVQQFDDYHSEMNMSALELEDSAVYFCASSLGANQDTQYFGPGTRLLVL.